The 9 T cell receptor beta chains in this list originate from one sample, sequenced in a study of shared clonotypes between healthy human individuals. The data were produced by immunoSEQ multiplex PCR, yet TCRdb's version contains in-frame clones alone and is incomplete. Seen here are around 1.6 million clones, under 99% observed once, and the top ten hold roughly 0.4%. Source material: naive CD4+ T cells sorted from blood. Subset given: CD45RA+ positively selected. These receptors all come from a man aged 25-45 years in good health.

The chain links TRBV28 to TRBJ1-1, with D hard to call. There are 16 residues in the CDR3. Germline V CDR1 and CDR2: MDHEN, SYDVKM. V was shortened by 4 bases and J by 3 bases, with 18 bases between the two germline ends. DNA for the CDR3: TGTGCCAGCAGTTCCCCGGGGTTACTGGGATACACTGAAGCTTTCTTT. It encodes CASSSPGLLGYTEAFF.

The chain carries TRBV5-1 and TRBJ2-3, with 14 bases aligning to TRBD2. CDR3 length equals 18 residues. With 4 bases clipped from V and 6 bases from J, the junction kept 13 bases outside the gene matches. Germline values: CDR1 SGHRS, CDR2 YFSETQ. CDR3 DNA sequence: TGCGCCAGCAGCCGGTCAGGTCGGGGACTAGCGGGAGTGGATACGCAGTATTTT. Its protein product is CASSRSGRGLAGVDTQYF.

The count of this clone is one. The chain joins TRBV5-1 to TRBJ2-3, with no clear D. The CDR3 runs 14 residues. Trimming left V 0 bases short and J 6 bases short, with 11 bases between. CDR1 and CDR2 (germline): SGHRS, YFSETQ. The chain's CDR3 is CASSLVLVGDTQYF. The DNA for the CDR3 is TGCGCCAGCAGCTTGGTCCTAGTGGGGGATACGCAGTATTTT.

The rearrangement links TRBV5-4 to TRBJ2-5, with 11 bases identical to TRBD2. This CDR3 has 16 amino acids. The V segment lost 0 bases and the J segment 1 base; nucleotides outside the gene matches: 2. The germline CDR1 and CDR2 sequences are SGHNT and YYREEE (reference sequence). The CDR3 DNA reads as TGTGCCAGCAGCTTGGTCCTAGCGGGAGGCCAAGAGACCCAGTACTTC. As protein: CASSLVLAGGQETQYF.

This rearrangement joins TRBV27 to TRBJ1-4; D is unresolved. This CDR3 has 15 residues. CDR1 is MNHEY, CDR2 SMNVEV, per germline (reference sequence). V lost 1 base to trimming and J lost 0 bases, with 6 bases between them. This CDR3 is CASSLFSATNEKLFF. The CDR3 region has the DNA TGTGCCAGCAGTTTATTCTCTGCAACTAATGAAAAACTGTTTTTT.

The chain links TRBV10-2 to TRBJ2-3; no clear D. V lost 4 bases to trimming and J lost 0 bases, with 8 bases between them. CDR3 length: 14 residues. The germline CDR1 and CDR2 sequences are WSHSY and SAAADI. Here the CDR3 reads CASSGKGSTDTQYF. The CDR3 nucleotides read TGCGCCAGCAGTGGGAAGGGAAGCACAGATACGCAGTATTTT.

The chain links TRBV10-2 to TRBJ2-5, with no clear D. The CDR3 has 12 amino acids. The V and J ends lost 7 bases and 5 bases respectively, with 11 bases between them. CDR1 is WSHSY, CDR2 SAAADI, per germline. CDR3 DNA sequence: TGCGCCAGCACGGCCAACCTGGAGACCCAGTACTTC. Protein sequence: CASTANLETQYF.

The V call is TRBV5-4, the J call TRBJ2-6; tentative D call: TRBD1 (5 bases). V lost 4 bases to trimming and J lost 2 bases, with 10 bases between them. Germline V gives CDR1 SGHNT, CDR2 YYREEE (reference sequence). This CDR3 comprises 15 residues. The CDR3 protein is CASSLDSPGANVLTF. The CDR3 DNA is TGTGCCAGCAGCCTTGACAGTCCTGGGGCCAACGTCCTGACTTTC.

The rearrangement joins TRBV7-8 to TRBJ2-2; weak D call: TRBD2 (6 bases). Per germline, CDR1 SGHVS and CDR2 FQNEAQ. Trimming removed 3 bases from V and 2 bases from J, with 13 bases in between. The CDR3 is made up of 16 amino acids. CDR3 amino acids: CASSFQPGGNTGELFF. The DNA of the CDR3 is TGTGCCAGCAGCTTCCAACCCGGGGGTAACACCGGGGAGCTGTTTTTT.